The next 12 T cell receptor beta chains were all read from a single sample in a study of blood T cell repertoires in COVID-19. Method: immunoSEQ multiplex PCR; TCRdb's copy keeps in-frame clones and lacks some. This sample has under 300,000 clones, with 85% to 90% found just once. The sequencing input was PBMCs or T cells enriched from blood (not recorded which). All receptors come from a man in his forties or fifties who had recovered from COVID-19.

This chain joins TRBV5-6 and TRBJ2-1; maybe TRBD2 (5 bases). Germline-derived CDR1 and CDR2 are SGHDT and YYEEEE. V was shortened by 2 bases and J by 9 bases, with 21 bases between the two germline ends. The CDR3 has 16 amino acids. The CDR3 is CASSFESSFTFVEQFF. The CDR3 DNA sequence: TGTGCCAGCAGCTTTGAGTCTAGCTTTACTTTCGTTGAGCAGTTCTTC. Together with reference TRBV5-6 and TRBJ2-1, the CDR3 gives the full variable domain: DAGVTQSPTHLIKTRGQQVTLRCSPKSGHDTVSWYQQALGQGPQFIFQYYEEEERQRGNFPDRFSGHQFPNYSSELNVNALLLGDSALYLCASSFESSFTFVEQFFGPGTRLTVL.

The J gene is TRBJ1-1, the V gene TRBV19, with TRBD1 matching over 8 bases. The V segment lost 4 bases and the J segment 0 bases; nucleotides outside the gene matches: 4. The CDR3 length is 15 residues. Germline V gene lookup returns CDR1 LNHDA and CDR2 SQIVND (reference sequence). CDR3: CASSKWTGLNTEAFF. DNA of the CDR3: TGTGCCAGTAGTAAATGGACAGGGCTGAACACTGAAGCTTTCTTT.

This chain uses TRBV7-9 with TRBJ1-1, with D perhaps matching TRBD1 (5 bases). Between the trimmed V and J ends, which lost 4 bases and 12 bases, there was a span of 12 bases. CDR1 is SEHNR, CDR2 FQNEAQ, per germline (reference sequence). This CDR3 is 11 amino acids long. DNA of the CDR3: TGTGCCAGCAGCTCGGTCGGGGGAACTTTCTTT. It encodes CASSSVGGTFF.

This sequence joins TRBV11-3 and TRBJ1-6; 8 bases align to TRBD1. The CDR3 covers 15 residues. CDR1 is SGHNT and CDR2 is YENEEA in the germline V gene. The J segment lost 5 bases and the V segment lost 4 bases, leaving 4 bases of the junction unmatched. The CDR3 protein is CASSSDRGNNSPLHF. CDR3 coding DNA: TGTGCCAGCAGCTCCGACAGGGGTAATAATTCACCCCTCCACTTT.

As DNA, the CDR3 is TGTGCCAGCAGCCAAGATAATAAGTTTGGGGCTAGCGGGGCCCTCGGTGAGCAGTTCTTC. Translated, it gives CASSQDNKFGASGALGEQFF. V and J are TRBV3-1 (or the pseudogene TRBV3-2) and TRBJ2-1, with 9 positions matching TRBD2. Looked up from germline, CDR1 is LGHDT and CDR2 is YNNKEL (reference sequence). This CDR3 is built from 20 residues. The trim removed 0 bases at V and 9 bases at J, leaving 21 bases unmatched.

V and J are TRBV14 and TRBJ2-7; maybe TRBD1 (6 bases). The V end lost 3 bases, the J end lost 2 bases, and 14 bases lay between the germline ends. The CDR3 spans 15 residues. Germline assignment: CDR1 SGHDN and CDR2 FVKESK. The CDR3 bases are TGTGCCAGCAGCCAGTGGGACACCGAAACCTACGAGCAGTACTTC. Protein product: CASSQWDTETYEQYF.

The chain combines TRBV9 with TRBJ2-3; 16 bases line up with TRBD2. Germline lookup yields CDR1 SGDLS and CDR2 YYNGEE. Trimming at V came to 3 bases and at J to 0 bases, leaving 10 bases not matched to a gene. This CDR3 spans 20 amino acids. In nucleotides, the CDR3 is TGTGCCAGCAGCGAGGTGGGACTAGCGGGAGGGATATTGAGCACAGATACGCAGTATTTT. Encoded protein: CASSEVGLAGGILSTDTQYF.

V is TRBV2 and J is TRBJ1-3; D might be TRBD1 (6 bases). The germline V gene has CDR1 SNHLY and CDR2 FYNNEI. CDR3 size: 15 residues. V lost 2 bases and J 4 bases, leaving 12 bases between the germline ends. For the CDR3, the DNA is TGTGCCAGCAGTGAAATACAGGGAGCGGGAAACACCATATATTTT. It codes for CASSEIQGAGNTIYF. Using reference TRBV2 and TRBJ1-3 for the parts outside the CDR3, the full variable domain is EPEVTQTPSHQVTQMGQEVILRCVPISNHLYFYWYRQILGQKVEFLVSFYNNEISEKSEIFDDQFSVERPDGSNFTLKIRSTKLEDSAMYFCASSEIQGAGNTIYFGEGSWLTVV.

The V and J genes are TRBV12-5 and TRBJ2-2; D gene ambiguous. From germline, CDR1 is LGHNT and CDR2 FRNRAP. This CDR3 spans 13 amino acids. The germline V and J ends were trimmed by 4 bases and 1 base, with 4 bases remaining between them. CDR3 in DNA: TGTGCTAGTGGTTCAGTGAACACCGGGGAGCTGTTTTTT. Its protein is CASGSVNTGELFF.

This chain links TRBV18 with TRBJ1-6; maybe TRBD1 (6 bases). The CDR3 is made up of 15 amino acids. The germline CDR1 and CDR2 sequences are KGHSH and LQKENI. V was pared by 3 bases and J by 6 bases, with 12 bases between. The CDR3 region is CASSPRTDFNSPLHF. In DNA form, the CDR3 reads TGTGCCAGCTCACCCCGGACAGATTTTAATTCACCCCTCCACTTT.

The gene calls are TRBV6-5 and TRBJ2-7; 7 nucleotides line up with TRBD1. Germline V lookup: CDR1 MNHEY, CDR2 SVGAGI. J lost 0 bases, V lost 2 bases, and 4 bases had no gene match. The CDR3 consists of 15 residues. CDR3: CASSYTTGSSYEQYF. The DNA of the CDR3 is TGTGCCAGCAGTTACACGACAGGGAGCTCCTACGAGCAGTACTTC.

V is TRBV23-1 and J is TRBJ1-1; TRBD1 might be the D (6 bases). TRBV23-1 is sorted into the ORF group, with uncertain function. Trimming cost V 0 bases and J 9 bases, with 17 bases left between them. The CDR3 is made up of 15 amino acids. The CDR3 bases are TGCGCCAGCAGTCAATCGAGGAAGACAGGCTTTCAAGCTTTCTTT. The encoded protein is CASSQSRKTGFQAFF.